This T cell receptor beta chain was recovered during a study of T cells after yellow fever vaccination. A single record per CDR3 protein comes from TCRdb applying MiXCR to the 5' RACE reads. The sample includes about 350,000 distinct CDR3 sequences, less than 9.5% of them seen just once. Findings and caveats of the study: Subsequent booster samples again held most clones from primary vaccination (under 98% CD4, about 90% CD8).

About this clonotype itself: The antigen is undetermined.

The CDR3 consists of 13 residues. Trimming removed 8 bases at V and 3 bases at J, with 11 bases between. The rearrangement joins TRBV12-3 or TRBV12-4 to TRBJ2-1, with D unresolved. The TCR was taken from a man younger than 30 who received the YFV17D yellow fever vaccine. The sample was PBMCs, taken about 41 days after the first yellow fever vaccination. In nucleotides, the CDR3 is TGTGCCAGCGGCCATGTTGTCTACAATGAGCAGTTCTTC. Residues: CASGHVVYNEQFF.